The clone carrying this T cell receptor beta chain turned up a few times. Its matching antigen is unknown. cDNA molecules carried unique molecular identifiers, and template switching added a universal primer site. TCRdb passed the 5' RACE reads through MiXCR, listing each CDR3 protein once. This sample has about 900,000 distinct CDR3 sequences, with more than 9% found just once. This record comes from a study of identical twins. The CDR3 is 15 residues long. Germline lookup yields CDR1 DFQATT and CDR2 SNEGSKA (reference sequence). The V gene end was trimmed by 3 bases and the J gene end by 3 bases; junction bases not matched to a gene: 7. The study, taken as a whole, reports: Abundant cord blood beta clonotypes carried fewer insertions; memory repertoires showed none.

These sequences were also reported in another study, on yellow fever vaccine responses in identical twins.

V and J are TRBV20-1 and TRBJ2-7; 11 positions agree with TRBD2. Sequenced sample: PBMCs. This TCR was recovered from a woman younger than 35 in good health. This chain's CDR3 is CSARPSGRSDYEQYF. The CDR3 bases are TGCAGTGCTAGGCCTAGCGGGAGGAGCGACTACGAGCAGTACTTC.